This TCR beta chain was identified in a study of blood T cell repertoires in COVID-19. Across over 20 US areas, participants ranged in age from about 18 to 100 years. Which cohort a participant joined came from the clinical history participants gave. Recovery meant two consecutive negative NP/OP PCR tests, professional clearance, or resolved symptoms. This CDR3 contains 15 residues. Germline lookup yields CDR1 SGHVS and CDR2 FQNEAQ. Trimming took off 1 base at V and 7 bases at J, with 11 bases between the two ends. In the authors' workflow: Reference gene primer amplification yielded estimated nucleated cell counts. Only in-frame clones appear in the TCRdb table, and some are missing; sequencing was by immunoSEQ multiplex PCR. The V and J calls and clone size are taken from that table; D and trimming were inferred from the DNA. The profile shows around 140,000 clones, about 80% of them singletons.

Sequencing was done on a sample of PBMCs or T cells enriched from blood (not recorded which). The source is a woman in her fifties or sixties who had recovered from COVID-19. The J gene is TRBJ1-6, the V gene TRBV7-8, with a tentative D call TRBD1 (5 bases). CDR3 sequence: CASSLGAYRNSPLHF. The CDR3 DNA follows: TGTGCCAGCAGCTTAGGGGCTTACAGGAATTCACCCCTCCACTTT.